The 20 T cell receptor beta chains below all came from one sample that was sequenced in a study of blood T cell repertoires in COVID-19. Using immunoSEQ multiplex PCR, the repertoire was profiled, and TCRdb retains in-frame clones only, with some absent. The sample records 140,000 to 150,000 clones, approximately 85% being singletons. Sequenced material: peripheral blood. The receptor set was obtained from a woman aged 55-69 years with COVID-19, enrolled during active disease.

In this sample, this clone turned up a few times. The chain employs TRBV12-3 or TRBV12-4 and TRBJ1-3; the D is unclear. V was clipped by 4 bases and J by 4 bases, with 5 bases between them. The CDR3 runs to 12 residues. The CDR3 protein is CASSYIGNTIYF. The CDR3 nucleotides are TGTGCCAGCAGTTACATCGGAAACACCATATATTTT.

The J gene is TRBJ1-5, the V gene TRBV19; the match to TRBD1 covers 9 bases. Germline V gene lookup returns CDR1 LNHDA and CDR2 SQIVND (reference sequence). Trimming took 6 bases from V and 6 from J; bases not matched to a gene: 6. This CDR3 contains 14 residues. CDR3 sequence: CASRRTGEAQPQHF. The CDR3 nucleotides are TGTGCCAGTAGAAGGACAGGGGAGGCTCAGCCCCAGCATTTT.

In nucleotides, the CDR3 is TGTGCCAGCAGCTTGTGGCAGGGGAACACCATATATTTT. Protein product: CASSLWQGNTIYF. This chain joins TRBV5-4 and TRBJ1-3, with D maybe TRBD1 (6 bases). CDR1 is SGHNT, CDR2 YYREEE, per germline (reference sequence). V lost 1 base and J lost 7, with 9 bases in between. The CDR3 is 13 residues long. Using reference TRBV5-4 and TRBJ1-3 for the parts outside the CDR3, the full variable domain is ETGVTQSPTHLIKTRGQQVTLRCSSQSGHNTVSWYQQALGQGPQFIFQYYREEENGRGNFPPRFSGLQFPNYSSELNVNALELDDSALYLCASSLWQGNTIYFGEGSWLTVV.

The V gene is TRBV7-3, the J gene TRBJ1-1, with D perhaps matching TRBD1 (6 bases). Trimming took off 7 bases at V and 5 bases at J, with 20 bases between the two ends. CDR3 size: 15 residues. Germline loops: CDR1 SGHTA, CDR2 FQGTGA. CDR3: CASNKGIHRETEAFF. CDR3 in DNA: TGTGCCAGCAATAAAGGGATCCACAGGGAAACTGAAGCTTTCTTT.

The CDR3 DNA reads TGTGCCAGCAGCCCCGGGACAGATATAAACACTGAAGCTTTCTTT. It yields the protein CASSPGTDINTEAFF. The J gene is TRBJ1-1, the V gene TRBV5-8; 7 bases are a match to TRBD1. Germline V gene lookup returns CDR1 SGHTS and CDR2 YDEGEE. V lost 4 bases and J lost 2; bases outside the gene matches: 8. The CDR3 runs to 15 residues. Supplemented by reference TRBV5-8 and TRBJ1-1, the full variable domain reads EAGVTQSPTHLIKTRGQQATLRCSPISGHTSVYWYQQALGLGLQFLLWYDEGEERNRGNFPPRFSGRQFPNYSSELNVNALELEDSALYLCASSPGTDINTEAFFGQGTRLTVV.

V usage is TRBV9 and J usage is TRBJ2-1; TRBD1 aligns across 7 bases. CDR1 and CDR2 (germline): SGDLS, YYNGEE. The junction had 1 base not matched to a gene; V was cut back by 2 bases and J by 2 bases. The CDR3 is 14 residues long. The CDR3 protein is CASSVGQTYNEQFF. The DNA for the CDR3 is TGTGCCAGCAGCGTGGGACAGACCTACAATGAGCAGTTCTTC. Using reference TRBV9 and TRBJ2-1 for the parts outside the CDR3, the full variable domain is DSGVTQTPKHLITATGQRVTLRCSPRSGDLSVYWYQQSLDQGLQFLIQYYNGEERAKGNILERFSAQQFPDLHSELNLSSLELGDSALYFCASSVGQTYNEQFFGPGTRLTVL.

This chain uses TRBV19 with TRBJ2-5; 11 bases agree with TRBD1. J gave up 4 bases and V 9 bases, and 7 bases lay outside the gene matches. CDR1 is LNHDA, CDR2 SQIVND, per germline (reference sequence). The CDR3 covers 14 residues. The CDR3 loop is CASSGTGGSETQYF. CDR3 DNA: TGTGCCAGCTCCGGGACAGGGGGTTCAGAGACCCAGTACTTC. Variable domain in full (rest from reference TRBV19 and TRBJ2-5): DGGITQSPKYLFRKEGQNVTLSCEQNLNHDAMYWYRQDPGQGLRLIYYSQIVNDFQKGDIAEGYSVSREKKESFPLTVTSAQKNPTAFYLCASSGTGGSETQYFGPGTRLLVL.

V is TRBV7-2 and J is TRBJ2-4; 8 bases map to TRBD2. The germline CDR1 and CDR2 sequences are SGHTA and FQGNSA. Germline trimming cut 5 bases from V and 6 bases from J; bases unmatched to any gene: 6. The CDR3 covers 14 residues. CDR3 coding DNA: TGTGCCAGCAGCCCCGGGGGGGCCGCAAACATTCAGTACTTC. Protein: CASSPGGAANIQYF.

The chain couples TRBV6-2 or TRBV6-3 to TRBJ2-3; TRBD1 matches 10 bases. Germline CDR1 is MNHEY and CDR2 is SVGEGT. Trimming removed 5 bases from V and 5 bases from J; junction bases left unmatched: 13. The CDR3 has 17 amino acids. The CDR3: CASSGRTGTGAVDTQYF. Written as DNA, the CDR3 is TGTGCCAGCAGTGGACGGACCGGGACAGGGGCGGTAGATACGCAGTATTTT.

The chain carries TRBV24-1 and TRBJ2-3; 15 nucleotides align to TRBD2. The CDR3 runs 17 residues. Germline CDR1 KGHDR, CDR2 SFDVKD. V shed 2 bases and J 6 bases; nucleotides not matched to a gene: 5. The DNA of the CDR3 is TGTGCCACCAGTGATTGGAGGACTAGCGGGGGGGATGATACGCAGTATTTT. This encodes CATSDWRTSGGDDTQYF.

V and J are TRBV30 and TRBJ1-1; D remains ambiguous. The CDR3 loop spans 13 amino acids. The germline CDR1 and CDR2 sequences are GTSNPN and SVGIG (reference sequence). Deletions cut 2 bases from V and 5 bases from J, with 12 bases between. The CDR3 DNA follows: TGTGCCTGGAGTTTGGCCGTCGGGACTGAAGCTTTCTTT. This gives the protein CAWSLAVGTEAFF. The variable domain in full, with the rest retrieved from reference TRBV30 and TRBJ1-1, is SQTIHQWPATLVQPVGSPLSLECTVEGTSNPNLYWYRQAAGRGLQLLFYSVGIGQISSEVPQNLSASRPQDRQFILSSKKLLLSDSGFYLCAWSLAVGTEAFFGQGTRLTVV.

V is TRBV27 and J is TRBJ1-5; D is possibly TRBD1 (6 bases). Between the trimmed V and J ends, which lost 5 bases and 3 bases, there was a span of 14 bases. The germline V gene has CDR1 MNHEY and CDR2 SMNVEV (reference sequence). The CDR3 totals 15 residues. The CDR3 region is CASSPPDRYNQPQHF. CDR3 DNA sequence: TGTGCCAGCAGTCCCCCAGACAGGTACAATCAGCCCCAGCATTTT.

This clone occurred a few times. This chain joins TRBV12-3 or TRBV12-4 and TRBJ1-2; D unclear. The CDR3 covers 13 residues. V was clipped by 1 base and J by 4 bases, with 7 bases between them. The CDR3 bases are TGTGCCAGCAGTTTAGGGCAGTCCTATGGCTACACCTTC. Residues: CASSLGQSYGYTF.

This clone was seen more than once but under ten times. The rearrangement joins TRBV2 to TRBJ2-1; 7 nucleotides match TRBD1. The CDR3 runs 14 residues. CDR1 is SNHLY and CDR2 is FYNNEI in the germline V gene. The V segment lost 4 bases and the J segment 5 bases; nucleotides outside the gene matches: 5. The CDR3 spells CASSAGTANNEQFF. In nucleotides, the CDR3 is TGTGCCAGCAGTGCCGGGACAGCAAACAATGAGCAGTTCTTC.

This sequence joins TRBV29-1 and TRBJ1-2; no firm D call. V lost 2 bases to trimming and J lost 1 base, with 8 bases between them. CDR3 size: 13 residues. Germline V CDR1 and CDR2: SQVTM, ANQGSEA. In nucleotides, the CDR3 is TGCAGCGTTGAAAATACAAATAACTATGGCTACACCTTC. This sequence encodes CSVENTNNYGYTF.

CDR3 region: CASRASGGSTYEQYF. CDR3 DNA: TGCGCCAGCAGAGCTAGCGGGGGTTCTACCTACGAGCAGTACTTC. The chain carries TRBV5-1 and TRBJ2-7; 10 bases agree with TRBD2. Losses at the gene ends were 5 bases for V and 2 bases for J; bases not matched to a gene: 7. The germline CDR1 and CDR2 sequences are SGHRS and YFSETQ. There are 15 residues in the CDR3.

The chain joins TRBV7-2 to TRBJ2-7, with a tentative D call TRBD2 (5 bases). CDR1 is SGHTA, CDR2 FQGNSA, per germline. V lost 5 bases and J lost 3, with 14 bases in between. The CDR3 extends over 14 amino acids. Written as DNA, the CDR3 is TGTGCCAGCAGCCAAATTGGACTGAACTACGAGCAGTACTTC. This codes for CASSQIGLNYEQYF.

On this clone itself: The same CDR3 can be traced to other DNA sequences in this sample. This chain joins TRBV4-1 and TRBJ1-1, with TRBD1 matching 12 bases. CDR3 length: 15 amino acids. The germline gives CDR1 MGHRA, CDR2 YSYEKL. The V gene end was trimmed by 3 bases and the J gene end by 5 bases; junction bases not matched to a gene: 4. The CDR3 bases are TGCGCCAGCAGCCAGGGACAGGGGGCTTATACTGAAGCTTTCTTT. This gives the protein CASSQGQGAYTEAFF.

This chain uses TRBV15 with TRBJ2-7; 9 nucleotides match TRBD1. The CDR3 loop spans 17 amino acids. V lost 8 bases and J lost 5; bases outside the gene matches: 19. Germline V gene data show CDR1 as LNHNV and CDR2 as YYDKDF (reference sequence). This chain's CDR3 is CATRPIRTGENPHEQYF. CDR3 nucleotide sequence: TGTGCCACCCGACCTATAAGGACAGGGGAGAATCCCCACGAGCAGTACTTC.

J is TRBJ2-7 and V is TRBV5-8; D remains unclear. The CDR3 has 12 amino acids. Between the trimmed V and J ends, which lost 2 bases and 0 bases, there was a span of 3 bases. The germline gives CDR1 SGHTS, CDR2 YDEGEE. CDR3 protein: CASSFYSYEQYF. CDR3 bases: TGTGCCAGCAGCTTTTACTCCTACGAGCAGTACTTC.